Listed here is a single T cell receptor (beta chain). Per the original methods: Reference gene primers were amplified, and this amplification served to estimate nucleated cell counts. Sequencing was performed with immunoSEQ multiplex PCR; in TCRdb, only in-frame clones are kept and a portion is missing. V and J calls plus clone size are reproduced from that table; the DNA served to infer D and trimming. The sample has 45,000 to 60,000 clones; approximately 90% are singletons. This sample stems from a study of blood T cell repertoires in COVID-19. Study overall: Sites in the United States, Italy and Spain provided acute and convalescent COVID-19 samples. The analysed material was cDNA or gDNA that came from T cells, B-cell-depleted T cells, or PBMCs.

Between the trimmed V and J ends, which lost 6 bases and 0 bases, there was a span of 13 bases. The CDR3 consists of 14 residues. CDR1 and CDR2 (germline): GTSNPN, SVGIG (reference sequence). Sequencing was done on a sample of peripheral blood. This chain links TRBV30 with TRBJ2-3, with TRBD1 as a possible D gene (7 bases). The clonotype originates from a man aged 45 to 65 with acute or convalescent COVID-19. CDR3 nucleotide sequence: TGTGCCTGCAAACAGGGGACTAGCACAGATACGCAGTATTTT. This codes for CACKQGTSTDTQYF.